The rows below give T cell receptor beta chains drawn from one sample of a study of T cell responses to AZD1222 COVID-19 vaccine. The assay was immunoSEQ multiplex PCR, and TCRdb's table has in-frame clones only and misses some. The sample carries over 130,000 clones, 90% recorded once. The source material was peripheral blood, sampled 28 days after the second AZD1222 dose. Source of these receptors: an adult who received the AZD1222 COVID-19 vaccine. The CDR3 runs from the conserved cysteine through the conserved F or W. D genes are given only for firm matches. Clone sizes are given selectively: once, few, many, or a class where the clone is expanded.

>.|TRBV6-6|TRBJ1-2|.
CASSRMTAQGYGYTF
TGTGCCAGCAGCCGCATGACAGCCCAGGGCTATGGCTACACCTTC
>TRBD1|TRBV6-5|TRBJ1-1|.
CASSYRDRSPEAFF
TGTGCCAGCAGTTACCGGGACAGGTCCCCTGAAGCTTTCTTT
>.|TRBV4-2|TRBJ1-2|.
CASSQVSEQEGYGYTF
TGTGCCAGCAGCCAAGTGTCCGAACAAGAAGGCTATGGCTACACCTTC
>TRBD2|TRBV7-2|TRBJ2-1|.
CASSLGLGGTDEQFF
TGTGCCAGCAGCTTGGGACTAGGAGGGACGGATGAGCAGTTCTTC
>TRBD1|TRBV4-1|TRBJ1-6|.
CASRDRDRGSSVDSPLHF
TGCGCCAGCAGGGACCGGGACAGGGGGTCTTCGGTTGATTCACCCCTCCACTTT
>TRBD2|TRBV6-5|TRBJ2-1|once
CASSYSKGLGLLGQFF
TGTGCCAGCAGTTACTCGAAGGGACTAGGCCTTCTGGGGCAGTTCTTC
>.|TRBV7-9|TRBJ2-7|.
CASSPGVEQYF
TGTGCCAGCAGCCCAGGGGTCGAGCAGTACTTC
>TRBD2|TRBV19|TRBJ2-1|.
CASTPLPGLAIRDEQFF
TGTGCCAGTACCCCCTTACCGGGACTAGCGATTCGGGATGAGCAGTTCTTC
>TRBD2|TRBV29-1|TRBJ2-7|.
CSVDLLAGGGEQYF
TGCAGCGTTGACCTTCTAGCGGGTGGTGGTGAGCAGTACTTC
>.|TRBV27|TRBJ2-2|.
CASSLVAGELFF
TGTGCCAGCAGTTTAGTTGCCGGGGAGCTGTTTTTT
>TRBD1|TRBV5-5|TRBJ2-1|.
CASSPVRQGGGNEQFF
TGTGCCAGCAGCCCGGTTCGACAGGGGGGTGGCAATGAGCAGTTCTTC
>.|TRBV5-1|TRBJ1-1|.
CASSWGQTTEAFF
TGCGCCAGCAGCTGGGGACAAACCACTGAAGCTTTCTTT
>TRBD1|TRBV7-9|TRBJ2-5|.
CASSPTGWETQYF
TGTGCCAGCAGCCCGACAGGGTGGGAGACCCAGTACTTC
>.|TRBV15|TRBJ2-7|.
CATSRVPGTLGSYEQYF
TGTGCCACCAGCAGAGTCCCCGGGACCCTGGGCTCCTACGAGCAGTACTTC
>.|TRBV2|TRBJ2-1|.
CASRGNEQFF
TGTGCCAGCAGGGGTAATGAGCAGTTCTTC
>.|TRBV15|TRBJ1-1|.
CATSREYGATAMNTEAFF
TGTGCCACCAGCAGAGAGTACGGCGCAACAGCTATGAACACTGAAGCTTTCTTT
>.|TRBV6-5|TRBJ1-5|.
CASKDTGPNNQPQHF
TGTGCCAGCAAGGATACGGGACCTAACAATCAGCCCCAGCATTTT
>.|TRBV7-9|TRBJ2-7|.
CASSLANREQYF
TGTGCCAGCAGCCTGGCGAACCGCGAGCAGTACTTC
>TRBD2|TRBV19|TRBJ2-1|.
CASSITSGRYNEQFF
TGTGCCAGTAGTATAACTAGCGGGAGATACAATGAGCAGTTCTTC
>.|TRBV2|TRBJ1-2|.
CASRPRVGYTF
TGTGCCAGCAGACCCAGGGTAGGCTACACCTTC
>.|TRBV7-9|TRBJ2-7|.
CASSLAPLWVKYEQYF
TGTGCCAGCAGCTTAGCCCCCCTCTGGGTCAAATACGAGCAGTACTTC
>.|TRBV6-5|TRBJ1-1|.
CASSPGQNTEAFF
TGTGCCAGCAGTCCCGGACAGAACACTGAAGCTTTCTTT
>TRBD2|TRBV5-1|TRBJ2-3|.
CASSSVLAGVLDTQYF
TGCGCCAGCAGCTCGGTACTAGCGGGAGTATTAGATACGCAGTATTTT
>.|TRBV29-1|TRBJ2-4|.
CSAGAMEGIQYF
TGCAGCGCCGGGGCCATGGAGGGCATTCAGTACTTC
>.|TRBV11-2|TRBJ1-3|.
CASTSGGRLDTIYF
TGTGCCTCCACTTCAGGAGGGCGTTTAGACACCATATATTTT
>TRBD2|TRBV9|TRBJ2-7|.
CASSVESGLGYEQYF
TGTGCCAGCAGCGTAGAGTCGGGACTAGGATACGAGCAGTACTTC
>TRBD1|TRBV6-5|TRBJ1-2|.
CASSYSGDSLYGYTF
TGTGCCAGCAGTTACTCAGGGGACAGCCTCTATGGCTACACCTTC
>TRBD1|TRBV30|TRBJ1-2|.
CAWNHRGLGVYYGYTF
TGTGCCTGGAATCACAGGGGGCTTGGGGTGTACTATGGCTACACCTTC
>.|TRBV11-2|TRBJ2-2|.
CASTRTLGGELFF
TGTGCCAGCACTAGGACGCTCGGCGGGGAGCTGTTTTTT
>.|TRBV24-1|TRBJ2-2|.
CATSAGANTGELFF
TGTGCCACCAGTGCAGGGGCGAACACCGGGGAGCTGTTTTTT
>.|TRBV4-1|TRBJ1-1|.
CASSQDRGMAEAFF
TGCGCCAGCAGCCAAGATCGAGGGATGGCTGAAGCTTTCTTT
>TRBD2|TRBV10-3|TRBJ2-7|.
CAVALAGSYEQYF
TGTGCCGTCGCCCTAGCGGGAAGCTACGAGCAGTACTTC
>TRBD2|TRBV3-1/TRBV3-2|TRBJ2-7|.
CASSQDPSLAGYEQYF
TGTGCCAGCAGCCAAGATCCATCTCTAGCGGGCTACGAGCAGTACTTC
>.|TRBV11-2|TRBJ2-7|.
CASSLVGGNYEQYF
TGTGCCAGCAGCTTAGTTGGGGGCAACTACGAGCAGTACTTC
>.|TRBV7-9|TRBJ1-1|.
CASSLAGANTEAFF
TGTGCCAGCAGCTTAGCAGGAGCGAACACTGAAGCTTTCTTT
>.|TRBV27|TRBJ2-1|few
CASSLLRGESIDEQFF
TGTGCCAGCAGTCTCCTCAGGGGAGAGAGTATAGATGAGCAGTTCTTC
>.|TRBV20-1|TRBJ2-1|.
CSADGYNEQFF
TGCAGTGCTGATGGATACAATGAGCAGTTCTTC
>.|TRBV2|TRBJ2-5|.
CASSDVGQETQYF
TGTGCCAGCAGTGACGTCGGGCAAGAGACCCAGTACTTC
>.|TRBV27|TRBJ2-7|.
CASSLSAYSYEQYF
TGTGCCAGCAGTTTAAGTGCCTACTCCTACGAGCAGTACTTC
>TRBD1|TRBV29-1|TRBJ1-2|.
CSVEDPGQVYGYTF
TGCAGCGTTGAAGATCCGGGACAGGTCTATGGCTACACCTTC
>TRBD1|TRBV10-3|TRBJ1-1|.
CAISQGGLTEAFF
TGTGCCATCAGCCAGGGGGGGCTCACTGAAGCTTTCTTT
>TRBD1|TRBV29-1|TRBJ1-2|.
CSVQTGVYGYTF
TGCAGCGTTCAAACAGGGGTCTATGGCTACACCTTC
>.|TRBV4-1|TRBJ1-3|.
CASSRIQVSGNTIYF
TGCGCCAGCAGCCGGATACAAGTTTCTGGAAACACCATATATTTT
>.|TRBV19|TRBJ1-5|.
CASNRGDSNQPQHF
TGTGCCAGTAATAGAGGGGATAGCAATCAGCCCCAGCATTTT
>TRBD1|TRBV5-5|TRBJ1-2|.
CASSLDWDRGQNGYTF
TGTGCCAGCAGCTTGGACTGGGACAGGGGGCAAAATGGCTACACCTTC
>TRBD1|TRBV18|TRBJ1-1|.
CASSPYAGGQGTEAFF
TGTGCCAGCTCACCGTACGCGGGAGGACAGGGAACTGAAGCTTTCTTT
>TRBD1|TRBV24-1|TRBJ2-3|.
CATSDSDRVGDTQYF
TGTGCCACCAGTGATTCGGACAGGGTGGGAGATACGCAGTATTTT
>.|TRBV5-8|TRBJ1-1|.
CASSWAWTAEAFF
TGTGCCAGCAGCTGGGCCTGGACAGCCGAAGCTTTCTTT
>TRBD2|TRBV4-2|TRBJ2-5|.
CASSQVLAGGIKTQYF
TGTGCCAGCAGCCAGGTACTAGCGGGAGGGATTAAGACCCAGTACTTC
>TRBD1|TRBV29-1|TRBJ1-1|.
CSVEVGDRVVAEAFF
TGCAGCGTTGAAGTAGGGGACAGGGTTGTGGCTGAAGCTTTCTTT
>TRBD2|TRBV30|TRBJ2-1|.
CAWSVTSGSRNEQFF
TGTGCCTGGAGTGTGACTAGCGGGAGTCGGAATGAGCAGTTCTTC
>.|TRBV30|TRBJ1-5|once
CAWSVTVDRGFNQPQHF
TGTGCCTGGAGTGTCACCGTGGACAGAGGGTTCAATCAGCCCCAGCATTTT
>.|TRBV12-3/TRBV12-4|TRBJ1-2|.
CASAEGTYGYTF
TGTGCCAGCGCGGAAGGAACCTATGGCTACACCTTC
>TRBD1|TRBV19|TRBJ2-3|.
CASTLTGGADTQYF
TGTGCCAGTACCCTCACAGGGGGCGCAGATACGCAGTATTTT